This T cell receptor beta chain stems from a study of blood T cell repertoires in COVID-19. As for the study in general: Sites in the United States, Italy and Spain provided acute and convalescent COVID-19 samples.

Everyone who took part was roughly 18 to 89 years old, and they came from about two dozen US areas. Exposed study participants had met a COVID-19 case within 2 weeks before entry. Only in-frame clones appear in the TCRdb table, and some are missing; sequencing was by immunoSEQ multiplex PCR. This sample has approximately 300,000 clones, with 85% found just once. The receptor comes from a woman aged 30 to 39 who had been exposed to COVID-19. Sequencing input: PBMCs or T cells enriched from blood (not recorded which).

The CDR3, as DNA: TGCGCCAGCAGCCAGGACACAGGGCTGGCTCGGCGAGCTTTCTTT. It codes for CASSQDTGLARRAFF. The rearrangement joins TRBV4-3 to TRBJ1-1; D is possibly TRBD1 (6 bases). V was pared by 3 bases and J by 10 bases, with 21 bases between. CDR3 size: 15 residues. Looked up from germline, CDR1 is LGHNA and CDR2 is YSLEER.